This entry lists 27 T cell receptor beta chains sequenced from one sample in a study of T-cell reconstitution after alpha-beta-depleted transplantation in children. For TCRbeta, the library was prepared with unique molecular identifiers. A single record per CDR3 protein comes from TCRdb applying MiXCR to the PCR reads. The table records around 200,000 distinct CDR3 sequences, roughly 6.8% of them present only once. The sequencing here drew on PBMCs from the stem cell graft donor, taken from the stem cell graft. The origin of the receptors is a human donor who donated a stem cell graft to a child with Wiskott-Aldrich syndrome.

This clonotype has more than one count but fewer than ten. V and J are TRBV6-1 and TRBJ2-5; 8 bases fit TRBD2. This CDR3 is 17 amino acids long. CDR1 and CDR2 from the germline V gene are MNHNS and SASEGT. V lost 6 bases to trimming and J lost 4 bases; unmatched junction nucleotides: 16. CDR3 DNA sequence: TGTGCCAGCAGCCCGGGGGGTCGCGGGGGGCCGGGAGAGACCCAGTACTTC. It yields the protein CASSPGGRGGPGETQYF.

The chain joins TRBV19 to TRBJ2-7; 7 positions agree with TRBD1. Losses at the gene ends were 6 bases for V and 2 bases for J; bases not matched to a gene: 7. This CDR3 region has 14 residues. Germline V CDR1 and CDR2: LNHDA, SQIVND (reference sequence). As DNA, the CDR3 is TGTGCCAGTAGGGGACAGCCGAAAACCTACGAGCAGTACTTC. Amino acid sequence: CASRGQPKTYEQYF.

This clonotype was seen many times. This chain uses TRBV20-1 with TRBJ1-2; 9 positions match TRBD1. V gave up 3 bases and J gave up 2 bases; unmatched junction bases: 7. Germline V gene lookup returns CDR1 DFQATT and CDR2 SNEGSKA (reference sequence). The CDR3 loop spans 15 amino acids. CDR3 sequence reads: CSASGAGTGNYGYTF. CDR3 nucleotide sequence: TGCAGTGCTAGTGGGGCTGGGACAGGGAACTATGGCTACACCTTC.

This clonotype was observed at least ten times. This sequence joins TRBV12-3 or TRBV12-4 and TRBJ1-5; 8 bases line up with TRBD1. After removal of 5 bases from V and 6 bases from J, the junction contained 3 bases not matched to a gene. There are 13 residues in the CDR3. CDR3 sequence (DNA): TGTGCCAGCAGTAACAGGGGGGGTCAGCCCCAGCATTTT. Translating gives CASSNRGGQPQHF.

This clonotype was picked up one time. This sequence joins TRBV18 and TRBJ1-5; D is uncertain. The germline V gene has CDR1 KGHSH and CDR2 LQKENI. The ends were cut back, 1 base at V and 2 bases at J, with 12 bases in the middle. The CDR3 has 16 residues. The CDR3 spells CASSPREALGNQPQHF. Written as DNA, the CDR3 is TGTGCCAGCTCACCACGTGAGGCCCTAGGCAATCAGCCCCAGCATTTT.

This clonotype occurred many times. The chain employs TRBV10-3 and TRBJ2-1; a possible D gene is TRBD1 (6 bases). The germline V gene encodes CDR1 ENHRY and CDR2 SYGVKD. The ends were cut back, 0 bases at V and 0 bases at J, with 21 bases in the middle. The CDR3 extends over 20 amino acids. CDR3 region: CAISESTLTGGSSSYNEQFF. The CDR3 DNA reads as TGTGCCATCAGTGAGTCGACTCTGACAGGAGGCTCTAGCTCCTACAATGAGCAGTTCTTC.

This clonotype was seen ten or more times. J is TRBJ2-1 and V is TRBV12-3 or TRBV12-4; 9 bases match TRBD2. The CDR3 spans 17 residues. V shed 3 bases, J shed 6 bases, and the junction held 12 bases outside the gene matches. The CDR3 loop is CASSFRSLAGSPNEQFF. DNA for the CDR3: TGTGCCAGCAGTTTCCGGTCCCTAGCGGGGTCCCCCAATGAGCAGTTCTTC.

This clonotype came up many times. The chain carries TRBV20-1 and TRBJ1-1, with D hard to call. CDR1 is DFQATT and CDR2 is SNEGSKA in the germline V gene (reference sequence). This CDR3 is built from 13 residues. V was shortened by 3 bases and J by 1 base, with 9 bases between the two germline ends. The CDR3, as DNA: TGCAGTGCTAGTGAAAGGGAGAACACTGAAGCTTTCTTT. It is translated as CSASERENTEAFF.

There are a few counts of this clonotype. J is TRBJ1-1 and V is TRBV18, with D possibly TRBD1 on 5 matching bases. This CDR3 is 14 amino acids long. Trimming left V 5 bases short and J 6 bases short, with 16 bases between. Looked up from germline, CDR1 is KGHSH and CDR2 is LQKENI. The CDR3 sequence: CASSAQPGPAEAFF. CDR3 DNA: TGTGCCAGCTCAGCCCAACCAGGGCCGGCTGAAGCTTTCTTT.

This clonotype was observed at least ten times. The CDR3 DNA sequence: TGTGCCAGCAGCTTCTCCACCAATCAGCCCCAGCATTTT. Translation: CASSFSTNQPQHF. The chain carries TRBV7-9 and TRBJ1-5, with D unresolved. CDR1 is SEHNR, CDR2 FQNEAQ, per germline (reference sequence). V was cut by 3 bases and J by 3 bases, with 6 bases left in between. This CDR3 contains 13 residues.

This clonotype appeared many times. The CDR3 nucleotides read TGCGCCAGCAGCCAAGATCGTCTTACAGGACAAGAGACCCAGTACTTC. Its protein product is CASSQDRLTGQETQYF. The gene calls are TRBV4-3 and TRBJ2-5; D may be TRBD1 (5 bases). From germline, CDR1 is LGHNA and CDR2 YSLEER. V lost 0 bases, J lost 2 bases, and 13 bases lay in between. The CDR3 is 16 residues long.

This clonotype showed up many times. The gene calls are TRBV3-1 and TRBJ2-1; unclear D gene. V was trimmed by 1 base and J by 1 base, leaving 14 bases between them. The CDR3 sequence is 17 residues long. CDR1 is LGHDT and CDR2 is YNNKEL in the germline V gene (reference sequence). CDR3 in DNA: TGTGCCAGCAGCCAAGTGAAGACCTCAGCGTCCTACAATGAGCAGTTCTTC. It codes for CASSQVKTSASYNEQFF.

This clonotype was picked up many times. The rearrangement joins TRBV7-2 to TRBJ2-3; the match to TRBD2 covers 7 bases. The CDR3 loop spans 13 amino acids. J gave up 7 bases and V 3 bases, and 4 bases lay outside the gene matches. From germline, CDR1 is SGHTA and CDR2 FQGNSA. In DNA, the CDR3 is TGTGCCAGCAGCTTGACTAGCAAGAATACGCAGTATTTT. Residues: CASSLTSKNTQYF.

This clonotype has a count of ten or more. The chain recombines TRBV3-1 with TRBJ2-7; 15 nucleotides line up with TRBD2. Unmatched junction bases numbered 17, after V lost 5 bases and J lost 6 bases. Looked up from germline, CDR1 is LGHDT and CDR2 is YNNKEL (reference sequence). This CDR3 region has 19 residues. CDR3 protein: CASSFYLGTSGRKGSEQYF. Written as DNA, the CDR3 is TGTGCCAGCAGCTTCTATCTAGGGACTAGCGGGAGGAAAGGCTCCGAGCAGTACTTC.

The chain employs TRBV20-1 and TRBJ2-1; 7 nucleotides match TRBD1. There are 15 residues in the CDR3. Germline CDR1 is DFQATT and CDR2 is SNEGSKA (reference sequence). V lost 6 bases to trimming and J lost 7 bases; unmatched junction nucleotides: 15. The DNA of the CDR3 is TGCAGTGCCCCCTTCCCGAGGGGGCCTGGGAATGAGCAGTTCTTC. The encoded protein is CSAPFPRGPGNEQFF.

This clonotype appeared a few times. The rearrangement uses TRBV24-1 and TRBJ2-1, with D perhaps matching TRBD1 or TRBD2 (5 bases each). The ends were cut back, 4 bases at V and 6 bases at J, with 15 bases in the middle. The germline V gene has CDR1 KGHDR and CDR2 SFDVKD. The CDR3 length is 15 residues. As DNA, the CDR3 is TGTGCCACCAGTGACGTGGGGGACGGGCGCAATGAGCAGTTCTTC. As protein: CATSDVGDGRNEQFF.

This clonotype was observed a handful of times. The chain employs TRBV6-5 and TRBJ1-2; no reliable D call. Trimming left V 0 bases short and J 7 bases short, with 15 bases between. CDR3 length: 15 amino acids. The germline gives CDR1 MNHEY, CDR2 SVGAGI. The CDR3 DNA sequence: TGTGCCAGCAGTTACTCGATTCTGCCCTACGGTGGCTACACCTTC. This encodes CASSYSILPYGGYTF.

This clonotype occurred many times. The chain recombines TRBV5-1 with TRBJ2-7; the D gene is possibly TRBD2 (5 bases). Deletions cut 4 bases from V and 0 bases from J, with 14 bases between. The CDR3 length is 15 residues. Germline-derived CDR1 and CDR2 are SGHRS and YFSETQ. In DNA, the CDR3 is TGCGCCAGCAGCCAGAGGGTTCCTGCCTCCTACGAGCAGTACTTC. This translates into CASSQRVPASYEQYF.

This clonotype showed up many times. The chain combines TRBV14 with TRBJ2-1, with D unresolved. V was cut by 4 bases and J by 0 bases, with 16 bases left in between. The germline V gene encodes CDR1 SGHDN and CDR2 FVKESK. The CDR3 loop spans 17 amino acids. CDR3 sequence (DNA): TGTGCCAGCAGCCCCCTTGCGGCGACCAGCTCCTACAATGAGCAGTTCTTC. Its protein product is CASSPLAATSSYNEQFF.

Many counts were recorded for this clonotype. V is TRBV29-1 and J is TRBJ2-2; D unclear. Per germline, CDR1 SQVTM and CDR2 ANQGSEA. Trimming removed 7 bases at V and 5 bases at J, with 11 bases between. The CDR3 is 12 residues long. This CDR3 reads CSARPETGELFF. The CDR3 bases are TGCAGCGCCCGACCGGAAACCGGGGAGCTGTTTTTT.

Many counts were recorded for this clonotype. The chain recombines TRBV20-1 with TRBJ1-4; 8 nucleotides match TRBD1. With 2 bases clipped from V and 7 bases from J, the junction kept 3 bases outside the gene matches. This CDR3 has 13 residues. CDR1 is DFQATT, CDR2 SNEGSKA, per germline (reference sequence). CDR3 in DNA: TGCAGTGCTAGACAGGGGGCCCTTGAAAAACTGTTTTTT. Amino acids: CSARQGALEKLFF.

This clonotype was counted only a few times. This chain links TRBV5-1 with TRBJ2-7; no definite D call. Germline V CDR1 and CDR2: SGHRS, YFSETQ. The CDR3 extends over 13 amino acids. Trimming removed 4 bases at V and 0 bases at J, with 8 bases between. Written as DNA, the CDR3 is TGCGCCAGCAGCCCGGGTCACTCCTACGAGCAGTACTTC. Translated: CASSPGHSYEQYF.

The V call is TRBV11-2, the J call TRBJ2-5, with a possible D match to TRBD2 (6 bases). V was clipped by 4 bases and J by 4 bases, with 19 bases between them. There are 16 residues in the CDR3. Germline V gene sequence: CDR1 SGHAT, CDR2 FQNNGV. CDR3 sequence (DNA): TGTGCCAGCAGCTCAATTGGGGCTAGCGTACGAGAGACCCAGTACTTC. It yields the protein CASSSIGASVRETQYF.

This clonotype was counted ten times or more. This chain joins TRBV29-1 and TRBJ2-1; 11 nucleotides agree with TRBD2. Germline V CDR1 and CDR2: SQVTM, ANQGSEA. V was clipped by 5 bases and J by 9 bases; unmatched bases: 9. The CDR3 runs to 14 residues. CDR3 DNA sequence: TGCAGCGTTCCACTAGCGGGGGTTCCGAGTGAGCAGTTCTTC. Protein sequence: CSVPLAGVPSEQFF.

This clonotype was observed at least ten times. This chain uses TRBV7-2 with TRBJ1-5, with D possibly matching TRBD1 (6 bases). CDR3 size: 15 residues. Germline assignment: CDR1 SGHTA and CDR2 FQGNSA. V lost 3 bases to trimming and J lost 5 bases, with 14 bases between them. CDR3 in DNA: TGTGCCAGCAGCTTTTACAGGGCGAGGGATCAGCCCCAGCATTTT. Its translation is CASSFYRARDQPQHF.

This clonotype was found many times. The chain employs TRBV7-2 and TRBJ1-5; D remains unclear. V was trimmed by 5 bases and J by 5 bases, leaving 10 bases between them. The CDR3 length is 13 residues. Germline V gives CDR1 SGHTA, CDR2 FQGNSA. The CDR3, as DNA: TGTGCCAGCAGCCTCACAACTTATCAGCCCCAGCATTTT. This codes for CASSLTTYQPQHF.

This clonotype was counted only a few times. Mismatch with germline at one junction end may stem from a read error. The J gene is TRBJ2-3, the V gene TRBV20-1; D might be TRBD1 or TRBD2, each matching 5 bases. The CDR3 loop spans 18 amino acids. Germline loops: CDR1 DFQATT, CDR2 SNEGSKA (reference sequence). CDR3 loop: CCARGAEGLIRVTDTQYF. In DNA, the CDR3 is TGCTGTGCTAGAGGGGCGGAAGGACTTATCAGAGTTACAGATACGCAGTATTTT.